What follows are 5 T cell receptor beta chains derived from one specimen sequenced in a study of radiation and T cells in renal cell carcinoma. Documented treatment: 15 Gy SBRT to primary tumor, nephrectomy 4 weeks later. Repertoires were generated with immunoSEQ multiplex PCR, while TCRdb's copy carries only in-frame clones and drops some. This table has about 22,000 clones, around 49% appearing once. Here the sequenced sample was tumor tissue, taken from a patient whose treatment included radiotherapy and nephrectomy. These receptors came from a woman between 50 and 59 years old with renal cell carcinoma.

V is TRBV5-4 and J is TRBJ2-5, with D tentatively TRBD1 or TRBD2 (5 bases each). The CDR3 length is 14 residues. Deletions cut 0 bases from V and 2 bases from J, with 8 bases between. From germline, CDR1 is SGHNT and CDR2 YYREEE (reference sequence). CDR3 residues: CASSLGGSQETQYF. For the CDR3, the DNA is TGTGCCAGCAGCTTGGGGGGGTCTCAAGAGACCCAGTACTTC.

The J gene is TRBJ2-3, the V gene TRBV7-9; D possibly matches TRBD1 or TRBD2 (5 bases each). The CDR3 is made up of 16 amino acids. The germline gives CDR1 SEHNR, CDR2 FQNEAQ (reference sequence). V was pared by 5 bases and J by 1 base, with 16 bases between. The CDR3 DNA is TGTGCCAGCAGCCAGTTGGGGGACCCCCGCACAGATACGCAGTATTTT. It specifies CASSQLGDPRTDTQYF.

In its sample, this clone was seen many times. The same CDR3 is also encoded by other DNA sequences in this sample. The chain recombines TRBV9 with TRBJ1-2, with a weak D call TRBD1 (5 bases). Germline V gene data show CDR1 as SGDLS and CDR2 as YYNGEE. CDR3 length equals 13 residues. V was pared by 0 bases and J by 3 bases, with 6 bases between. The CDR3 protein is CASSVGGDYGYTF. The DNA of the CDR3 is TGTGCCAGCAGCGTAGGAGGGGACTATGGCTACACCTTC.

This chain links TRBV19 with TRBJ2-7, with a possible D match to TRBD1 (6 bases). The CDR3 has 15 residues. V was pared by 2 bases and J by 4 bases, with 15 bases between. Germline assignment: CDR1 LNHDA and CDR2 SQIVND (reference sequence). The CDR3 DNA follows: TGTGCCAGTAGTATACAGAGGGGGAAGGTTTACGAGCAGTACTTC. Encoded protein: CASSIQRGKVYEQYF.

This rearrangement joins TRBV10-3 to TRBJ1-2; no clear D gene. The CDR3 length is 17 residues. The germline gives CDR1 ENHRY, CDR2 SYGVKD. Trimming left V 2 bases short and J 5 bases short, with 21 bases between. As DNA, the CDR3 is TGTGCCATCAGTGAGCCCCGGGTTGCGAAGCCTCAGTATGGCTACACCTTC. Amino acid sequence: CAISEPRVAKPQYGYTF.